A single sample is the source of the 17 T cell receptor beta chains below, sequenced in a study of T cell repertoires in cytomegalovirus infection. TCRdb re-called the reads with MiXCR, one entry per CDR3 protein. The profile shows almost 550,000 distinct CDR3 sequences, about 15% of them singletons. The sample was CD8+ T cells from PBMCs. The receptor source for this set is a human donor in good health (CMV status not recorded). Some clones in this sample may be carry-over from other donors' samples.

This clonotype was observed a handful of times. The chain uses TRBV5-1 and TRBJ2-7; 8 bases align to TRBD1. The CDR3 runs 14 residues. The V and J ends lost 7 bases and 2 bases, in that order; junction bases with no gene match: 8. From germline, CDR1 is SGHRS and CDR2 YFSETQ. The CDR3 DNA is TGCGCCAGCCGGGGACAGGTCTCAACCTACGAGCAGTACTTC. Amino acid sequence: CASRGQVSTYEQYF.

This sequence joins TRBV28 and TRBJ1-2; D uncertain. Germline CDR1 is MDHEN and CDR2 is SYDVKM. V was trimmed by 7 bases and J by 1 base, leaving 13 bases between them. The CDR3 is 14 amino acids. This CDR3 reads CASKAPDFNYGYTF. CDR3 coding DNA: TGTGCCAGCAAAGCCCCAGACTTTAACTATGGCTACACCTTC.

With regard to this clonotype: With a much larger clone just one base away, this may be a read error. The chain combines TRBV11-2 with TRBJ2-3; no clear D gene. Germline CDR1 and CDR2: SGHAT and FQNNGV. This CDR3 is 13 amino acids long. The CDR3 spells CANSNGRPDTQYF. DNA for the CDR3: TGTGCCAACAGCAACGGGCGACCAGATACGCAGTATTTT.

This clonotype was counted many times. V is TRBV7-6 and J is TRBJ2-2, with D possibly being TRBD2 (5 bases). This CDR3 spans 15 amino acids. V lost 5 bases, J lost 1 base, and 11 bases lay in between. The germline V gene has CDR1 SGHVS and CDR2 FNYEAQ. Here the CDR3 reads CASSERRGNTGELFF. CDR3 DNA: TGTGCCAGCAGCGAACGCCGGGGGAACACCGGGGAGCTGTTTTTT.

This chain uses TRBV24-1 with TRBJ2-1, with TRBD2 matching 9 bases. Germline CDR1 is KGHDR and CDR2 is SFDVKD. CDR3 size: 15 residues. V trimming: 8 bases; J trimming: 4 bases; junction bases outside the gene matches: 8. CDR3: CATTQGAGGYNEQFF. DNA for the CDR3: TGTGCCACCACCCAAGGAGCGGGAGGATACAATGAGCAGTTCTTC.

In this sample, this clonotype turned up a few times. The chain couples TRBV27 to TRBJ1-1; no clear D. With 7 bases removed from V and 0 bases from J, the gap between germline ends came to 12 bases. CDR1 is MNHEY, CDR2 SMNVEV, per germline (reference sequence). CDR3 size: 14 residues. In nucleotides, the CDR3 is TGTGCCAGCACCCCTGGCAGCATGAACACTGAAGCTTTCTTT. Residues: CASTPGSMNTEAFF.

This clonotype was detected a few times. V usage is TRBV29-1 and J usage is TRBJ2-3; D call uncertain. The CDR3 consists of 11 residues. Trimming removed 7 bases at V and 2 bases at J, with 7 bases between. Per germline, CDR1 SQVTM and CDR2 ANQGSEA. CDR3 in amino acids: CSGAFTDTQYF. CDR3 coding DNA: TGCAGCGGGGCATTCACAGATACGCAGTATTTT.

Many counts were recorded for this clonotype. This rearrangement joins TRBV6-6 to TRBJ1-5; D gene uncertain. Germline V CDR1 and CDR2: MNHNY, SVGAGI (reference sequence). The CDR3 consists of 13 residues. Trimming pared 10 bases from V and 1 base from J, leaving 11 bases between. CDR3 sequence (DNA): TGTGCCACCCGGGCCGGAAGCAATCAGCCCCAGCATTTT. This gives the protein CATRAGSNQPQHF.

This clonotype came up many times. The chain employs TRBV6-1 and TRBJ2-7; D is perhaps TRBD1 or TRBD2 (5 bases each). Germline V lookup: CDR1 MNHNS, CDR2 SASEGT. This CDR3 region has 15 residues. Trimming took 2 bases from V and 3 from J, leaving 14 bases between them. CDR3 DNA: TGTGCCAGCAGTGAAAACCAGGGAGTGATCTACGAGCAGTACTTC. This sequence encodes CASSENQGVIYEQYF.

This clonotype was recorded a few times. The chain is built from TRBV6-1 and TRBJ1-6; D is perhaps TRBD1 (6 bases). This CDR3 contains 14 residues. V lost 7 bases and J 4 bases, leaving 11 bases between the germline ends. The germline gives CDR1 MNHNS, CDR2 SASEGT. The CDR3 loop reads CASTDGQYNSPLHF. CDR3 coding DNA: TGTGCCAGCACCGACGGACAGTATAATTCACCCCTCCACTTT.

Ten or more counts support this clonotype. This rearrangement joins TRBV12-5 to TRBJ2-1; 10 bases map to TRBD2. Germline V gene lookup returns CDR1 LGHNT and CDR2 FRNRAP. There are 18 residues in the CDR3. Losses at the gene ends were 3 bases for V and 0 bases for J; bases not matched to a gene: 8. The CDR3 spells CASGFTSGAFSSYNEQFF. Here the CDR3 DNA reads TGTGCTAGTGGTTTCACTAGCGGGGCCTTTAGCTCCTACAATGAGCAGTTCTTC.

There are many counts of this clonotype. V usage is TRBV24-1 and J usage is TRBJ2-7; the D gene is possibly TRBD2 (5 bases). V gave up 1 base and J gave up 0 bases, with 18 bases separating them. Germline V gene sequence: CDR1 KGHDR, CDR2 SFDVKD. This CDR3 contains 18 residues. CDR3: CATSDLGLSGFPSYEQYF. The CDR3 nucleotides are TGTGCCACCAGTGATTTAGGTCTTTCGGGGTTTCCCTCCTACGAGCAGTACTTC.

This clonotype has a count of ten or more. The chain recombines TRBV7-6 with TRBJ2-5; 10 nucleotides match TRBD2. The CDR3 length is 17 residues. Germline CDR1 reads SGHVS; CDR2 reads FNYEAQ. V was clipped by 5 bases and J by 1 base; unmatched bases: 10. The CDR3 DNA follows: TGTGCCAGCAGCCATAGCATTAGCGGGGGGATCCAAGAGACCCAGTACTTC. This sequence encodes CASSHSISGGIQETQYF.

In its sample, this clonotype was seen many times. The rearrangement uses TRBV11-2 and TRBJ2-7, with D perhaps matching TRBD2 (5 bases). The CDR3 is made up of 12 amino acids. Germline CDR1 SGHAT, CDR2 FQNNGV. V was pared by 5 bases and J by 5 bases, with 10 bases between. Written as DNA, the CDR3 is TGTGCCAGCAGCCTACTAGGAAACGAGCAGTACTTC. Its protein is CASSLLGNEQYF.

This clonotype has a handful of counts. J is TRBJ2-5 and V is TRBV5-1; 12 positions agree with TRBD2. The CDR3 has 16 residues. The germline gives CDR1 SGHRS, CDR2 YFSETQ. After removal of 3 bases from V and 5 bases from J, the junction contained 8 bases not matched to a gene. CDR3 sequence reads: CASSWATSGGRETQYF. The DNA for the CDR3 is TGCGCCAGCAGCTGGGCCACTAGCGGGGGGCGTGAGACCCAGTACTTC.

This clonotype turned up a few times. The genes are TRBV3-1 and TRBJ2-5; D possibly uses TRBD1 or TRBD2 (5 bases each). CDR3 length: 17 residues. The V gene lost 6 bases and the J gene lost 4 bases, with 24 bases spanning the gap. Germline assignment: CDR1 LGHDT and CDR2 YNNKEL (reference sequence). CDR3 protein: CASRDRRWGISGETQYF. In nucleotides, the CDR3 is TGTGCCAGCAGGGACCGAAGGTGGGGGATTTCTGGAGAGACCCAGTACTTC.

Many counts were recorded for this clonotype. The genes are TRBV11-2 and TRBJ2-5; 12 nucleotides line up with TRBD2. V shed 0 bases and J 4 bases; nucleotides not matched to a gene: 9. The germline V gene has CDR1 SGHAT and CDR2 FQNNGV. There are 18 residues in the CDR3. The CDR3 DNA is TGTGCCAGCAGCTTAGATCAGGCTAGCGGGGGGGCAGGAGAGACCCAGTACTTC. Translated: CASSLDQASGGAGETQYF.